The entry below describes one TCR beta chain. Other DNA sequences from this sample encode an identical CDR3 as well. This entry belongs to a study of blood T cell repertoires in COVID-19. Whole-study context: Some COVID-19 samples were acute and others convalescent; all came from the United States, Italy and Spain.

Per the original methods: Estimated nucleated cell counts came from reference gene primer amplification. The protocol was immunoSEQ multiplex PCR, while the TCRdb copy is restricted to in-frame clones and leaves out a portion. From that table come the V and J calls and clone size; the DNA was used to work out D and trimming. The data contain roughly 170,000 clones, around 83% of them singletons. The CDR3 length is 12 residues. CDR1 and CDR2 from the germline V gene are MNHEY and SVGAGI. V was pared by 6 bases and J by 6 bases, with 8 bases between. Participants came from about 24 US areas, aged roughly 18 to 95 years. Participants had their cohort set by participant-reported clinical history.

Sequencing was carried out using PBMCs or T cells enriched from blood (not recorded which). This clonotype originated in a woman aged 45-65 years in a cohort exposed to, infected with or recovered from COVID-19 (not recorded which). The J gene is TRBJ2-2, the V gene TRBV6-5; D is unresolved. CDR3: CASSPRAGELFF. The CDR3 DNA reads as TGTGCCAGCAGCCCCCGGGCCGGGGAGCTGTTTTTT.